This record covers a single T cell receptor beta chain. This sample was taken from a study of technical replicates of blood from several donors. Profiled with immunoSEQ multiplex PCR; TCRdb holds only in-frame clones, not every one. The sample includes 55,000 to 75,000 clones, about 95% of them seen just once. CDR1 is SGDLS and CDR2 is YYNGEE in the germline V gene. Trimming shortened V by 0 bases and J by 1 base, and 10 bases separated the two germline ends. CDR3 length: 15 residues. The chain has TRBV9 and TRBJ1-1; D might be TRBD1 (6 bases). Sequencing was carried out using PBMCs. The TCR originated in a human donor in good health. Some clones in this sample may be carry-over from other donors' samples. CDR3 loop: CASSVGGGRNTEAFF. The CDR3 DNA reads TGTGCCAGCAGCGTAGGGGGGGGGCGGAACACTGAAGCTTTCTTT.